This T cell receptor beta chain was found in a study of cytomegalovirus exposure and HLA in healthy donors (dated by TCRdb to between 2016 and 2019). Looking at the study overall: An earlier analysis of approximately 600 of the donors reported approximately 300 Gb of sequence data and some 100 million unique TCR beta sequences from about 200 million T cells. An early release that covered some 630 HLA-typed donors contained around 300 gigabases of sequencing data and 80 million or so unique TCR sequences. The genetic ancestry cluster associated with self-reported Caucasian donors included approximately 85% of the approximately 430 genotyped donors. The study aimed to test whether signatures of past pathogen exposure could be identified by cataloging public T cell receptors. Using immunosequencing, the study profiled T cell repertoires from fewer than 850 subjects and related those repertoires to cytomegalovirus serostatus. Along with the approximately 620-subject first cohort, a separate validation cohort of over a hundred different subjects was used. High-throughput TCR immunosequencing, statistical association of individual TCRs with disease status, and machine learning were combined to predict cytomegalovirus infection status. In a later analysis, previously published TCR beta repertoires from roughly 710 donors were re-analyzed and high-resolution HLA genotyping was added so that TCR occurrence patterns could be studied. Rather than using new phenotypic data, the later analysis identified candidate immune exposures from TCR beta sequences and from how often those sequences occurred across donors. An earlier analysis of 587 of the donors applied high-throughput TCR beta sequencing to assess whether each TCR beta V gene segment acted as functional or pseudogenic. Alongside the repertoire data, information on donor age, sex, ethnicity and CMV serostatus was compiled. Genome-wide SNP genotypes for about 65% of the 666 donors were used in a later genetic analysis, which treated that subset as a discovery cohort. Every discovery cohort repertoire had been produced on one sequencing platform. HLA typing included class I and class II loci at four-digit resolution. The number of donors typed differed by locus, with about 629-630 for A, B, C, DRB1 and DQB1, roughly 520 for DQA1, 600 to 610 for DPA1, and around 460 for DPB1. About five DR-DQ haplotypes were handled as single units for association and clustering because linkage in the cohort was strong. Among 300 to 450 genotyped donors of the cohort, an average of approximately 250,000 unique TCR beta nucleotide sequences were sequenced per donor, about a sixth of them non-productive.

Library preparation employed the immunoSEQ multiplex PCR assay. For the multiplex PCR, a mixture combining 60 forward primers for TCR Vbeta segments and 13 reverse primers for TCR Jbeta segments was used. The CDR3 region of rearranged TCR beta genes was amplified from genomic DNA with a multiplex PCR assay. The Illumina HiSeq System was used to sequence the amplified TCR beta libraries as 87-base-pair reads. As for how the authors treated the data: A later analysis counted some 80 million unique TCR beta chains across the 600 to 850 repertoires, and some 11 million of these chains were shared by at least two donors. Raw reads were error-corrected and collapsed into unique sequences with a nearest-neighbor algorithm that merged closely related sequences to remove PCR and sequencing errors. Alignment of CDR3 sequences to IMGT reference sequences was used to assign V, D and J gene segments. Each retained sequence needed at least a six-nucleotide match to both a V gene segment and a J gene segment. Rearrangements were called productive when the CDR3 lacked stop codons and stayed in frame with V and J; all others were non-productive. CDR3 was defined according to IMGT convention as the region running from the second conserved V-encoded cysteine to the conserved J-encoded phenylalanine. The earlier analysis of more than 450 of the donors excluded sequences that lacked an unambiguous match to a single V gene segment. In an earlier analysis of approximately 610 of the donors, V segments were called functional above 56.7% productive rearrangements and were called segregating when the between-donor standard deviation exceeded 5%. A statistical classification framework was built for diagnosing cytomegalovirus status from the catalog of TCR beta chain sequences. In a later analysis, TCR nucleotide sequences were compared against IMGT/GENE-DB human TR gene sequences so that V and J genes could be assigned. Using the TCRdist pipeline, a later analysis assigned CDR3 sequences along with most-parsimonious VDJ recombination scenarios. In a later analysis, each TCR beta chain was defined by its CDR3 amino acid sequence together with its V-gene family, and reads without a unique V-gene family were excluded. As a way to deal with suspected cross-contamination and a sequencing artifact, a later analysis dropped approximately 590 nucleotide sequences that were highly shared and had low generation probability. In a later analysis, a clonal expansion index was calculated for each public chain from normalized within-repertoire ranks of inferred template counts. In a later analysis, generation probabilities were computed using a VDJ recombination model fitted to out-of-frame rearrangements, and the results were checked against IGoR. Hypergeometric tests were used in a later analysis to score TCR-TCR, TCR-HLA and TCR-CMV co-occurrence, with a repertoire-size bias correction applied to the TCR pairs. In a later analysis, false discovery rates were estimated by permuting HLA or CMV assignments 20 times. In a later analysis, co-occurring TCRs were grouped with DBSCAN, and TCRdist sequence similarity was added when clustering was performed within HLA-allele-positive subsets. Repertoires with fewer than 30,000 or more than 120,000 public chains were left out of co-occurrence clustering, as were four to six repertoires with anomalous nucleotide sharing. This immuneACCESS table, as held by TCRdb, lists in-frame sequences with V and J called but not all clones. Of the missing ones, under half trace to an unresolved V gene in checked studies; the others have no known cause. Clone size and the V and J calls come from that table; the DNA yielded D and trimming. This sample gives about 190,000 clones in total; over 70% of them show up just once. The top ten clones comprise less than 4.5% of the sample.

With regard to this clone: Its antigen specificity is not known. Per-base qualities were not stored, and no clone one base away is much larger.

Points the paper makes about the study in general: A later genetic analysis associated a missense DCLRE1C variant with V-gene and J-gene trimming of TCR beta chains, and an independent cohort replicated the association. According to a later genetic analysis, donors in an Asian-associated ancestry cluster had fewer N-insertions in productive TCRs than the approximately 650-donor mean. In a later analysis, most CMV-associated TCR beta chains were found to appear HLA-restricted, with HLA associations seemingly driven largely by CMV exposure. When HLA alleles, especially DR and DQ, strongly co-occurred, TCR associations were difficult to assign to individual alleles. Several of the top co-occurrence clusters appeared to be linked to parvovirus B19, influenza, CMV and Epstein-Barr virus, according to a later analysis. Most TCR sequences were observed very rarely across donors, whereas some public TCRs were present in many individuals. In both the original and validation cohorts, the classifier was reported to diagnose cytomegalovirus status with high specificity and sensitivity. The study listed around 160 TCR beta chains as associated with cytomegalovirus. Linkage disequilibrium might explain the correlated functional status among segregating V segments, but an unknown experimental factor could not be excluded. This cohort had only TCR beta chains sequenced, and the lack of alpha or paired-chain data limited which features could be detected. The only immune exposure information available for the cohort was CMV serostatus. In a later analysis, the rate of TCR association differed among HLA loci, with DRB1 alleles having the most associated TCRs and HLA-C alleles having the fewest. Because counts were too low, roughly 17 rarely observed V segments, including chromosome 9 orphons, were left out of the earlier analysis of 587 of the donors. In an earlier analysis of some 640 of the donors, most TCR beta V segments were observed in productive rearrangements about 87% or about 30% of the time, broadly matching IMGT annotations. In a later analysis, HLA-associated TCR beta chains were found to be more clonally expanded and to have lower generation probabilities than equally common non-associated chains. A few of the identified cytomegalovirus-associated TCR beta chains were confirmed in vitro to be specific for cytomegalovirus antigens. A group of highly shared sequence variants was considered likely to be a technical artifact of the sequencing pipeline. According to the authors, the approach could potentially be generalized to other disease states and immunological phenotypes. A further reported finding was that TCR beta sequences accurately predicted the HLA-A and HLA-B alleles for most subjects in the first cohort. HLA typing was unavailable for some donors at each locus, so association tests used only the typed subset. At a false discovery rate of 0.05, a later analysis linked 16,000 or so TCR beta sequences to specific HLA alleles. Presence/absence analyses assumed roughly uniform sequencing depth across donors, an assumption that may not hold.

The cohort was made up of hundreds of healthy bone marrow donors. All cohort members were sampled while nominally healthy, although unrecorded immune exposures were likely present. The donor was CMV seronegative and was included in the group of hundreds of seronegative cohort members. Each donor provided a peripheral blood sample, and peripheral blood mononuclear cells were used for TCR beta sequencing. Genomic DNA extraction from the blood cell samples was performed with the Qiagen DNeasy Blood Extraction Kit. This receptor was obtained from a man aged 45-65 years in good health and CMV-seronegative. Sample: PBMCs.

The CDR3 region reads CAWDRERSNYGYTF. The nucleotide sequence reads TGTGCCTGGGACAGGGAGAGGTCGAACTATGGCTACACCTTC. The sequence links TRBV30 to TRBJ1-2, and TRBD1 matches 7 of the central bases. Trimming leaves V shorter by 5 bases and J shorter by 2 bases, with the junction holding 8 bases beyond the gene matches. Taken from cysteine to phenylalanine, the CDR3 has 14 residues. The kept DNA is CDR3 alone, 42 bases in frame from the first base. Via the germline V gene (reference sequence), CDR1 is GTSNPN and CDR2 SVGIG.